A selection of T cell receptor beta chains follows, all from one sample in a study of response to subunit inactivated influenza vaccine. MiXCR, run by TCRdb on the RT-PCR reads, gives a single entry per CDR3 protein. The sample lists under 850,000 distinct CDR3 sequences; less than 20% were seen once. This specimen was PBMCs from blood, taken more than 4 days after vaccination. Every receptor here comes from a man in his fifties who received an inactivated influenza vaccine. The CDR3 runs from the conserved cysteine through the conserved F or W. D genes are given only for firm matches. Clone size appears in some rows only: once, few, many, or a class for an expanded clone.

j_call,v_call,d_call,clone_size,cdr3_aa,cdr3_nt
TRBJ2-7,TRBV28,NA,NA,CASSLRIEQYF,TGTGCCAGCAGTTTAAGAATAGAGCAGTACTTC
TRBJ1-2,TRBV25-1,NA,few,CASSDLPQGNYGYTF,TGTGCCAGCAGTGACCTCCCGCAGGGGAATTATGGCTACACCTTC
TRBJ1-5,TRBV5-5,NA,NA,CASSLERNLGNQPQHF,TGTGCCAGCAGCTTGGAAAGGAATTTGGGCAATCAGCCCCAGCATTTT
TRBJ1-6,TRBV6-1,TRBD1,NA,CASSEPGQGNSPLHF,TGTGCCAGCAGTGAGCCGGGACAGGGGAATTCACCCCTCCACTTT
TRBJ2-2,TRBV20-1,NA,few,CSARQSVTGELFF,TGCAGTGCTAGACAATCGGTCACCGGGGAGCTGTTTTTT
TRBJ2-7,TRBV5-1,TRBD1,few,CASSPQGAGEQYF,TGCGCCAGCAGCCCTCAGGGGGCGGGAGAGCAGTACTTC
TRBJ2-3,TRBV12-3/TRBV12-4,NA,NA,CASSRDIRVDTQYF,TGTGCCAGCAGTCGGGACATTAGGGTAGATACGCAGTATTTT
TRBJ2-1,TRBV12-3/TRBV12-4,NA,NA,CASSSLLPIEQFF,TGTGCCAGCAGTTCCCTACTCCCAATCGAGCAGTTCTTC
TRBJ1-6,TRBV15,TRBD1,NA,CATSSRGPRSSYNSPLHF,TGTGCCACCAGCAGCAGGGGGCCCCGGAGCTCCTATAATTCACCCCTCCACTTT
TRBJ1-3,TRBV4-3,NA,NA,CASSQDHFAVSGNTIYF,TGCGCCAGCAGCCAAGACCATTTTGCCGTATCTGGAAACACCATATATTTT
TRBJ2-1,TRBV7-3,NA,NA,CASSYDYYNEQFF,TGTGCCAGCAGCTACGACTACTACAATGAGCAGTTCTTC
TRBJ1-2,TRBV20-1,NA,NA,CSAEPGRETYGYTF,TGCAGTGCTGAACCGGGACGCGAGACCTATGGCTACACCTTC
TRBJ1-1,TRBV20-1,NA,NA,CSASQNTEAFF,TGCAGTGCTAGTCAGAACACTGAAGCTTTCTTT
TRBJ2-5,TRBV3-1,NA,few,CASRGRSSQETQYF,TGTGCCAGCAGGGGAAGATCTAGCCAAGAGACCCAGTACTTC
TRBJ2-1,TRBV4-3,NA,few,CASSQGVGTGRSGHNEQFF,TGCGCCAGCAGCCAAGGAGTAGGTACAGGGCGATCGGGGCACAATGAGCAGTTCTTC
TRBJ2-3,TRBV7-9,NA,NA,CASSPRTASDTQYF,TGTGCCAGCAGCCCAAGGACTGCCAGTGATACGCAGTATTTT
TRBJ2-5,TRBV5-6,NA,few,CASSFGVFQETQYF,TGTGCCAGCAGCTTTGGGGTATTCCAAGAGACCCAGTACTTC
TRBJ2-3,TRBV12-3/TRBV12-4,NA,NA,CASRSLTGHGTDTQYF,TGTGCCAGCAGGAGCCTGACTGGACACGGCACAGATACGCAGTATTTT
TRBJ2-3,TRBV10-3,TRBD2,few,CAISERRGFTDTQYF,TGTGCCATCAGTGAGCGGCGGGGGTTCACAGATACGCAGTATTTT
TRBJ2-7,TRBV3-1,TRBD1,NA,CASSQVYRGSYEQYF,TGTGCCAGCAGCCAAGTCTACAGGGGGTCCTACGAGCAGTACTTC
TRBJ2-1,TRBV20-1,TRBD1,few,CSARKTGRPYNEQFF,TGCAGTGCTAGAAAGACAGGGAGACCCTACAATGAGCAGTTCTTC
TRBJ2-1,TRBV7-9,TRBD2,NA,CASSLYSGVDEQFF,TGTGCCAGCAGCTTATATAGCGGGGTTGATGAGCAGTTCTTC
TRBJ2-3,TRBV28,NA,NA,CASSNSEWGGYDTQYF,TGTGCCAGCAGCAACTCGGAGTGGGGGGGCTACGATACGCAGTATTTT
TRBJ1-1,TRBV20-1,NA,few,CSASYSQTNTEAFF,TGCAGTGCTAGCTACAGCCAGACGAACACTGAAGCTTTCTTT
TRBJ1-4,TRBV12-3/TRBV12-4,NA,many,CASSPDSLGEKLFF,TGTGCCAGCAGCCCTGACAGCTTGGGTGAAAAACTGTTTTTT
TRBJ1-5,TRBV20-1,NA,few,CSATSGGGLFLNQPQHF,TGCAGTGCCACCTCGGGCGGGGGCCTTTTCTTGAATCAGCCCCAGCATTTT
TRBJ1-5,TRBV4-1,NA,NA,CASSQDLGRRDQPQHF,TGCGCCAGCAGCCAAGATTTAGGCAGGAGAGATCAGCCCCAGCATTTT
TRBJ2-1,TRBV18,NA,NA,CASSPPHVSYEQFF,TGTGCCAGCTCACCACCTCACGTGAGTTATGAGCAGTTCTTC
TRBJ2-2,TRBV24-1,NA,many,CATSTNTGELFF,TGTGCCACCAGTACAAACACCGGGGAGCTGTTTTTT
TRBJ2-3,TRBV24-1,TRBD1,few,CATSDLGQGGDTQYF,TGTGCCACCAGTGATTTGGGACAGGGCGGTGATACGCAGTATTTT
TRBJ2-3,TRBV7-9,NA,NA,CASSTGTDHTDTQYF,TGTGCCAGCAGTACCGGGACTGACCACACAGATACGCAGTATTTT
TRBJ2-7,TRBV5-1,TRBD2,NA,CASSPPSGGPDEQYF,TGCGCCAGCAGCCCACCAAGCGGGGGGCCCGACGAGCAGTACTTC
TRBJ2-1,TRBV10-3,NA,NA,CAISPTTLDSAEQFF,TGTGCCATCAGCCCGACTACGCTGGATTCGGCTGAGCAGTTCTTC
TRBJ2-1,TRBV7-8,TRBD1,NA,CASSFYRDRDHNEQFF,TGTGCCAGCAGCTTCTACCGGGACAGGGACCACAATGAGCAGTTCTTC
TRBJ1-2,TRBV11-2,NA,few,CASSLDLGDYGYTF,TGTGCCAGCAGCTTAGATCTCGGGGATTATGGCTACACCTTC
TRBJ1-5,TRBV6-1,TRBD1,few,CASSERTGGYNQPQHF,TGTGCCAGCAGTGAAAGGACAGGGGGATACAATCAGCCCCAGCATTTT
TRBJ1-6,TRBV20-1,NA,few,CSARAQTYNSPLHF,TGCAGTGCTAGGGCGCAGACCTATAATTCACCCCTCCACTTT
TRBJ2-5,TRBV7-2,TRBD2,NA,CASSLSYSGGEETQYF,TGTGCCAGCAGCTTATCGTATAGCGGGGGGGAGGAGACCCAGTACTTC
TRBJ2-7,TRBV10-3,NA,many,CAISDRGLTTYEQYF,TGTGCCATCAGTGACAGGGGTCTAACCACCTACGAGCAGTACTTC
TRBJ1-6,TRBV7-9,TRBD1,NA,CASSFGTDNSPLHF,TGTGCCAGCAGCTTCGGGACAGATAATTCACCCCTCCACTTT
TRBJ2-7,TRBV20-1,TRBD1,NA,CSASRDRFYEQYF,TGCAGTGCTAGCCGGGACAGATTCTACGAGCAGTACTTC
TRBJ2-7,TRBV5-5,NA,few,CASSLRNSPFYEQYF,TGTGCCAGCAGCCTCCGGAACAGTCCCTTCTACGAGCAGTACTTC
TRBJ2-1,TRBV6-1,NA,few,CASIDLQGHEQFF,TGTGCCAGCATTGACCTCCAGGGTCATGAGCAGTTCTTC
TRBJ1-4,TRBV11-2,NA,NA,CASKRGTNEKLFF,TGTGCCTCGAAACGGGGAACTAATGAAAAACTGTTTTTT
TRBJ2-1,TRBV27,TRBD1,few,CASSPGTGGGYNEQFF,TGTGCCAGCAGTCCCGGGACAGGGGGGGGCTACAATGAGCAGTTCTTC
TRBJ1-1,TRBV29-1,NA,few,CSVGQAMNTEAFF,TGCAGCGTTGGACAGGCCATGAACACTGAAGCTTTCTTT
TRBJ2-7,TRBV20-1,NA,NA,CSAREGGRLVISYEQYF,TGCAGTGCTAGGGAGGGGGGTCGACTAGTTATCTCCTACGAGCAGTACTTC
TRBJ2-7,TRBV6-1,NA,NA,CASSEAGVGEQYF,TGTGCCAGCAGTGAAGCGGGGGTGGGTGAGCAGTACTTC
TRBJ2-4,TRBV5-1,TRBD1,few,CASSLQGVENIQYF,TGCGCCAGCAGCTTGCAGGGGGTCGAAAACATTCAGTACTTC